The next 18 T cell receptor beta chains were all read from a single sample in a study of beta chain features in type 1 diabetes. The study, taken as a whole, reports: Moderately but significantly shorter TCRB CDR3s were found in Type 1 diabetes patients in all four CD4+ subsets.

Reverse transcribing all isolated RNA meant expressed TCRB transcripts were sequenced. Sequenced by immunoSEQ multiplex PCR; TCRdb stores in-frame clones only, minus some. The sample lists some 240,000 clones; 16% were seen once. These receptors have no identified antigens. Sequencing was carried out using naive CD4+ T cells from blood. The receptors stem from a man aged 30 to 45 with type 1 diabetes.

For the CDR3, the DNA is TGTGCCAGCAGTTGGACAGGGAGCACAGATACGCAGTATTTT. This sequence encodes CASSWTGSTDTQYF. The rearrangement joins TRBV25-1 to TRBJ2-3, with 8 bases identical to TRBD1. The CDR3 totals 14 residues. V gave up 5 bases and J gave up 0 bases; unmatched junction bases: 1. Germline V CDR1 and CDR2: MGHDK, SYGVNS.

There are a few counts of this clone. The rearrangement uses TRBV4-2 and TRBJ2-5; 10 positions agree with TRBD2. The trim removed 6 bases at V and 5 bases at J, leaving 15 bases unmatched. CDR1 and CDR2 from the germline V gene are LGHNA and YNFKEQ. The CDR3 sequence is 17 residues long. CDR3 protein: CASSELAGAPGWETQYF. The CDR3 DNA reads as TGTGCCAGCAGTGAGCTAGCGGGAGCTCCCGGATGGGAGACCCAGTACTTC.

This clone appeared a few times. The chain joins TRBV19 to TRBJ2-1; tentative D call: TRBD2 (5 bases). V dropped 4 bases and J dropped 4 bases, with 11 bases sitting between them. Germline CDR1 reads LNHDA; CDR2 reads SQIVND (reference sequence). The CDR3 runs 14 residues. CDR3 DNA: TGTGCCAGTAGTAAACTAGTATCGTACAATGAGCAGTTCTTC. Amino acids: CASSKLVSYNEQFF.

This clone was observed a few times. The same CDR3 can be traced to other DNA sequences in this sample. The rearrangement links TRBV29-1 to TRBJ2-1; tentative D call: TRBD2 (6 bases). Trimming left V 4 bases short and J 0 bases short, with 10 bases between. Germline V gene lookup returns CDR1 SQVTM and CDR2 ANQGSEA. This CDR3 spans 14 amino acids. This chain's CDR3 is CSVAGGSSYNEQFF. The CDR3 DNA sequence: TGCAGCGTTGCCGGGGGTAGCTCCTACAATGAGCAGTTCTTC.

CDR3 protein: CASSTRQGYTGELFF. As DNA, the CDR3 is TGTGCCAGCAGTACTCGTCAGGGTTACACCGGGGAGCTGTTTTTT. The chain couples TRBV5-4 to TRBJ2-2; a possible D gene is TRBD1 (5 bases). Germline loops: CDR1 SGHNT, CDR2 YYREEE (reference sequence). V was trimmed by 5 bases and J by 3 bases, leaving 14 bases between them. The CDR3 has 15 amino acids.

Only a few counts were recorded for this clone. This rearrangement joins TRBV5-1 to TRBJ2-5; D ambiguous. Germline V gene lookup returns CDR1 SGHRS and CDR2 YFSETQ. The length of the CDR3 is 11 residues. Trimming took 5 bases from V and 2 from J, leaving 4 bases between them. In DNA form, the CDR3 reads TGCGCCAGCAGACAGCAAGAGACCCAGTACTTC. Protein: CASRQQETQYF.

V usage is TRBV6-5 and J usage is TRBJ2-1; TRBD2 might be the D (5 bases). Germline CDR1 and CDR2: MNHEY and SVGAGI. The CDR3 loop spans 15 amino acids. Deletions cut 3 bases from V and 6 bases from J, with 15 bases between. Written as DNA, the CDR3 is TGTGCCAGCAGTTATTCGAGGCTAGAGGGCAATGAGCAGTTCTTC. This gives the protein CASSYSRLEGNEQFF.

The chain has TRBV7-2 and TRBJ2-3, with TRBD1 as a possible D gene (5 bases). This CDR3 contains 14 residues. The germline V gene has CDR1 SGHTA and CDR2 FQGNSA. Trimming cost V 3 bases and J 1 base, with 8 bases left between them. CDR3 protein: CASSFETGTDTQYF. In DNA form, the CDR3 reads TGTGCCAGCAGCTTCGAGACAGGCACAGATACGCAGTATTTT.

This clone was recorded a few times. The genes are TRBV29-1 and TRBJ2-2, with D tentatively TRBD2 (5 bases). Trimming removed 5 bases from V and 0 bases from J, with 7 bases in between. Germline V gene sequence: CDR1 SQVTM, CDR2 ANQGSEA. This CDR3 region has 13 residues. CDR3 protein: CSVPGTNTGELFF. CDR3 DNA sequence: TGCAGCGTTCCCGGGACGAACACCGGGGAGCTGTTTTTT.

This clone was counted a few times. The V call is TRBV15, the J call TRBJ2-7; D possibly uses TRBD1 or TRBD2 (5 bases each). The CDR3 is 14 residues long. Trimming removed 4 bases from V and 2 bases from J, with 12 bases in between. CDR1 is LNHNV, CDR2 YYDKDF, per germline (reference sequence). Written as DNA, the CDR3 is TGTGCCACCAGCACCCGGGACGGAGCCTACGAGCAGTACTTC. Protein product: CATSTRDGAYEQYF.

This clone was counted a few times. The chain uses TRBV19 and TRBJ2-3; 8 bases line up with TRBD2. Germline V lookup: CDR1 LNHDA, CDR2 SQIVND (reference sequence). There are 14 residues in the CDR3. V was pared by 11 bases and J by 5 bases, with 12 bases of the junction left unmatched. The DNA of the CDR3 is TGTGCCTCCGGGAGGGCAGCGGTGAGAGATACGCAGTATTTT. This encodes CASGRAAVRDTQYF.

The V and J genes are TRBV6-1 and TRBJ2-5; no reliable D call. There are 12 residues in the CDR3. Germline V lookup: CDR1 MNHNS, CDR2 SASEGT. Trimming removed 1 base at V and 4 bases at J, with 4 bases between. The CDR3 spells CASSEVIETQYF. In nucleotides, the CDR3 is TGTGCCAGCAGTGAAGTAATAGAGACCCAGTACTTC.

This clone was seen only a few times. The chain joins TRBV29-1 to TRBJ2-1, with D perhaps matching TRBD1 (6 bases). The CDR3 is made up of 14 amino acids. V was cut by 6 bases and J by 2 bases, with 14 bases left in between. Germline V CDR1 and CDR2: SQVTM, ANQGSEA. CDR3 DNA: TGCAGCGTAGACAGGAGCTACACCTACAATGAGCAGTTCTTC. Protein product: CSVDRSYTYNEQFF.

The chain couples TRBV9 to TRBJ2-1, with a tentative D call TRBD2 (6 bases). CDR1 SGDLS and CDR2 YYNGEE come from the germline V gene. V was clipped by 5 bases and J by 3 bases, with 15 bases between them. CDR3 size: 15 residues. CDR3 residues: CASSTGGPLYNEQFF. DNA for the CDR3: TGTGCCAGCAGTACCGGAGGGCCTCTCTACAATGAGCAGTTCTTC.

The rearrangement links TRBV18 to TRBJ2-2, with D perhaps matching TRBD1 (5 bases). CDR1 and CDR2 (germline): KGHSH, LQKENI. The V gene lost 4 bases and the J gene lost 0 bases, with 6 bases spanning the gap. The CDR3 spans 14 residues. The CDR3 nucleotides read TGTGCCAGCTCACAGGGGTCGAACACCGGGGAGCTGTTTTTT. It codes for CASSQGSNTGELFF.

The chain couples TRBV30 to TRBJ1-1; D not resolved. Germline V CDR1 and CDR2: GTSNPN, SVGIG (reference sequence). This CDR3 spans 13 amino acids. V was cut by 0 bases and J by 3 bases, with 8 bases left in between. CDR3 sequence reads: CAWSVLGDTEAFF. CDR3 DNA sequence: TGTGCCTGGAGTGTACTTGGGGACACTGAAGCTTTCTTT.

V gene TRBV28 combines with J gene TRBJ1-1; D perhaps matches TRBD1 (5 bases). Trimming took 8 bases from V and 0 from J, leaving 13 bases between them. The CDR3 has 14 residues. Germline V gene sequence: CDR1 MDHEN, CDR2 SYDVKM. Written as DNA, the CDR3 is TGTGCCAGCTGCTTCGGGACGGTGAACACTGAAGCTTTCTTT. Amino acid sequence: CASCFGTVNTEAFF.

The V and J genes are TRBV29-1 and TRBJ2-2; TRBD1 matches 7 bases. Germline CDR1 and CDR2: SQVTM and ANQGSEA. This CDR3 is built from 15 residues. The V and J ends lost 6 bases and 1 base, in that order; junction bases with no gene match: 8. As DNA, the CDR3 is TGCAGCGTATCTACAGGGGTTGGGAACACCGGGGAGCTGTTTTTT. It codes for CSVSTGVGNTGELFF.